This T cell receptor (beta chain) was recorded in a study of control samples from healthy donors and cancer patients. V was clipped by 5 bases and J by 3 bases; unmatched bases: 10. The CDR3 has 16 residues. From germline, CDR1 is LNHDA and CDR2 SQIVND (reference sequence). The method was immunoSEQ multiplex PCR; TCRdb's version includes in-frame clones alone and lacks a portion of them. The repertoire holds 95,000 to 100,000 clones, with approximately 90% as singletons. The clonotype was recovered from a man aged 25-40 years in good health. J is TRBJ2-4 and V is TRBV19; 7 nucleotides match TRBD2. Specimen: blood. The CDR3 DNA follows: TGTGCCAGTAGTCCCCAAGACGGACTAGGCAAAAACATTCAGTACTTC. The encoded protein is CASSPQDGLGKNIQYF.